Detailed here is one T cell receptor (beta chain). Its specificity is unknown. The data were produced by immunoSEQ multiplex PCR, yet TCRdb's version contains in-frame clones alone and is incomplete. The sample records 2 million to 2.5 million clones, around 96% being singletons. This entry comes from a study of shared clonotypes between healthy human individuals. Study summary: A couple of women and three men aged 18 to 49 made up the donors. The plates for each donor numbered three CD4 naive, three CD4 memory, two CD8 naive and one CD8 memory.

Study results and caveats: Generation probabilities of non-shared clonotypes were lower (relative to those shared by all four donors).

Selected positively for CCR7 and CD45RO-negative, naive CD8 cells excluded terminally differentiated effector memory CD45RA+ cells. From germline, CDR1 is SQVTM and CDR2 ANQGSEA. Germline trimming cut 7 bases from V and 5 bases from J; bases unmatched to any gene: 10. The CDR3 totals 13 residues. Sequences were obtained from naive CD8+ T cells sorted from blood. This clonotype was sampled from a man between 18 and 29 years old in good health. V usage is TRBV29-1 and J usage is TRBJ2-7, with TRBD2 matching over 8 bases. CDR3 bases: TGCAGCGGCTCGGGGGGGAATTCCCACGAGCAGTACTTC. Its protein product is CSGSGGNSHEQYF.